A selection of T cell receptor beta chains follows, all from one sample in a study of T cell repertoires in cytomegalovirus infection. Each CDR3 protein gets one entry after TCRdb re-called the reads with MiXCR. The sample includes 600,000 to 700,000 distinct CDR3 sequences, 30% to 35% of them seen just once. These receptors are not linked to any known antigen. Sequences were derived from cultured PBMCs, sampled from culture after CMV antigen stimulation. Receptors were obtained from a human donor in good health (CMV status not recorded). Some clones in this sample may be carry-over from other donors' samples. CDR3s include the opening cysteine and the closing phenylalanine or tryptophan. The D gene is left open where the match is weak. Rows may omit the clone size; those that give it use once, few, many or a size class.

v_call: TRBV7-6; clone_size: once; j_call: TRBJ2-7; d_call: NA; cdr3_aa: CASSLRGTPIYEQYF
v_call: TRBV7-6; clone_size: NA; j_call: TRBJ2-1; d_call: TRBD2; cdr3_aa: CASSLTSGGGTAGFF
v_call: TRBV7-9; clone_size: few; j_call: TRBJ2-6; d_call: NA; cdr3_aa: CASSFPGGYSGANVLTF
v_call: TRBV6-2/TRBV6-3; clone_size: NA; j_call: TRBJ2-2; d_call: TRBD2; cdr3_aa: CASSFRLSSTSGRANTGELFF
v_call: TRBV6-2/TRBV6-3; clone_size: NA; j_call: TRBJ1-1; d_call: NA; cdr3_aa: CASSYPGPRPRGGTEAFF
v_call: TRBV12-3/TRBV12-4; clone_size: few; j_call: TRBJ1-5; d_call: TRBD1; cdr3_aa: CASRDRGGNQPQHF
v_call: TRBV5-4; clone_size: few; j_call: TRBJ2-1; d_call: NA; cdr3_aa: CASSRTEYNEQFF
v_call: TRBV15; clone_size: NA; j_call: TRBJ2-3; d_call: NA; cdr3_aa: CATSSVRGAGAGRGTDTQYF
v_call: TRBV12-5; clone_size: NA; j_call: TRBJ2-3; d_call: NA; cdr3_aa: CASAPGVRDTQYF
v_call: TRBV6-1; clone_size: NA; j_call: TRBJ1-6; d_call: TRBD1; cdr3_aa: CASITTGVNSPLHF
v_call: TRBV7-6; clone_size: few; j_call: TRBJ1-5; d_call: NA; cdr3_aa: CASSLVGSEGNQPQHF